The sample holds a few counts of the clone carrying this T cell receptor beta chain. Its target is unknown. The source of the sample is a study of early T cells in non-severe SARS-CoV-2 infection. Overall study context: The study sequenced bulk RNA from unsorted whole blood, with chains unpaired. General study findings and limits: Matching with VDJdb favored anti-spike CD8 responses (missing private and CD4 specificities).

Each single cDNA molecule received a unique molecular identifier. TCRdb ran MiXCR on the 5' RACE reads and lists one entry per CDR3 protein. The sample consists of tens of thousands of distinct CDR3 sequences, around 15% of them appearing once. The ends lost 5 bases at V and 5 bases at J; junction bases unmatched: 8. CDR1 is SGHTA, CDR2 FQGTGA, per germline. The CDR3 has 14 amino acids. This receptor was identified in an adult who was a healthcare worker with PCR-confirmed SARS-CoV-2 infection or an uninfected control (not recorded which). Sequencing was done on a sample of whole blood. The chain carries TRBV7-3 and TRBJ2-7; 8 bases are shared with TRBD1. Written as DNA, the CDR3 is TGTGCCAGCAGCACAGGGGGGCGTTTCGACGAGCAGTACTTC. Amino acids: CASSTGGRFDEQYF.